These 26 T cell receptor beta chains originate from one sample sequenced in a study of CDR3 diversity in severe acne. TCRdb reanalysed the PCR reads using MiXCR and keeps one entry per CDR3 protein. The table includes about 90,000 distinct CDR3 sequences, about 49% detected once. The sample consisted of blood. These receptors were taken from a male donor with severe acne vulgaris.

The V call is TRBV7-2, the J call TRBJ2-7; TRBD2 agrees at 9 bases. Germline loops: CDR1 SGHTA, CDR2 FQGNSA. V shed 5 bases and J 7 bases; nucleotides not matched to a gene: 12. The CDR3 is 15 amino acids. CDR3 region: CASSRGSSGRTEQYF. Written as DNA, the CDR3 is TGTGCCAGCAGCCGAGGGTCCAGCGGGAGGACTGAGCAGTACTTC.

The V and J genes are TRBV28 and TRBJ2-7, with D tentatively TRBD2 (5 bases). The germline gives CDR1 MDHEN, CDR2 SYDVKM. The CDR3 loop spans 14 amino acids. Trimming took off 3 bases at V and 4 bases at J, with 13 bases between the two ends. The CDR3 loop is CASSLRGSGYEQYF. CDR3 bases: TGTGCCAGCAGTTTGCGAGGGAGTGGTTACGAGCAGTACTTC.

Worth noting for this clonotype: One base away lies a much larger clone, so this may be a sequencing read error. The J gene is TRBJ2-5, the V gene TRBV7-8; no firm D call. Germline CDR1 is SGHVS and CDR2 is FQNEAQ. This CDR3 comprises 13 residues. The CDR3 coding sequence is TGTGCCAGCAGCTTACGAAACCAAGGGACCCAGTACTTC. Its protein is CASSLRNQGTQYF.

This clonotype was observed many times. The chain combines TRBV27 with TRBJ2-1, with TRBD2 matching 12 bases. Per germline, CDR1 MNHEY and CDR2 SMNVEV (reference sequence). V dropped 8 bases and J dropped 4; count of bases not matched to a gene: 3. The CDR3 has 14 residues. The CDR3 region has the DNA TGTGCCAGCTCTAGCGGGAGGGTGTACAATGAGCAGTTCTTC. As protein: CASSSGRVYNEQFF.

This clonotype was counted at least ten times. The rearrangement joins TRBV6-4 to TRBJ1-6; TRBD1 might be the D (5 bases). V lost 3 bases to trimming and J lost 1 base, with 7 bases between them. This CDR3 has 15 amino acids. CDR1 is MRHNA and CDR2 is SNTAGT in the germline V gene. The CDR3 bases are TGTGCCAGCAGTGAACAGGCTTCCTATAATTCACCCCTCCACTTT. This sequence encodes CASSEQASYNSPLHF.

V gene TRBV6-2 or TRBV6-3 combines with J gene TRBJ2-4; D remains unclear. The V gene's germline CDR1 is MNHEY and CDR2 SVGEGT. There are 14 residues in the CDR3. The V end was cut by 6 bases, the J end by 3 bases, with 12 bases between. CDR3 loop: CASRSLAGKNIQYF. The CDR3, as DNA: TGTGCCAGCAGATCTCTGGCCGGCAAAAACATTCAGTACTTC.

Of note for this clonotype: Just one base apart from a much larger clone, this may be a read error. The conserved closing phenylalanine or tryptophan is absent in this CDR3, likely reflecting a read error. The chain has TRBV9 and TRBJ2-3, with TRBD1 as a possible D gene (5 bases). Germline lookup yields CDR1 SGDLS and CDR2 YYNGEE. Trimming took off 1 base at V and 6 bases at J, with 12 bases between the two ends. There are 14 residues in the CDR3. CDR3 DNA: TGTGCCAGCAGCGTACAGGGCTTGGATGATACGCAGTATCTT. Translating gives CASSVQGLDDTQYL.

The chain couples TRBV20-1 to TRBJ2-7; D is possibly TRBD1 (7 bases). The CDR3 has 14 residues. V gave up 1 base and J gave up 5 bases, with 15 bases separating them. Germline lookup yields CDR1 DFQATT and CDR2 SNEGSKA (reference sequence). The CDR3 DNA sequence: TGCAGTGCTAGAGCCGCGGGACAGCTCGACGAGCAGTACTTC. Amino acids: CSARAAGQLDEQYF.

This clonotype occurred many times. The CDR3 is CAISESKTGGSYNEQFF. In DNA form, the CDR3 reads TGTGCCATCAGTGAGTCGAAAACGGGAGGCTCCTACAATGAGCAGTTCTTC. The genes are TRBV10-3 and TRBJ2-1; 7 bases match TRBD2. The germline V gene encodes CDR1 ENHRY and CDR2 SYGVKD. This CDR3 has 17 residues. The J segment lost 0 bases and the V segment lost 0 bases, leaving 5 bases of the junction unmatched.

Points on this clonotype: A read error is possible here, since a much larger clone lies one base away. V usage is TRBV20-1 and J usage is TRBJ2-4; tentative D call: TRBD2 (5 bases). V was clipped by 3 bases and J by 13 bases, with 19 bases between them. Germline loops: CDR1 DFQATT, CDR2 SNEGSKA (reference sequence). This CDR3 comprises 13 residues. CDR3 sequence reads: CSASGKGFRTQYF. Here the CDR3 DNA reads TGCAGTGCTAGCGGGAAGGGATTTCGAACGCAGTACTTC.

In the case of this clonotype: Being one base from a much bigger clone, this may be a read error. The rearrangement links TRBV5-8 to TRBJ2-3; D uncertain. V was shortened by 2 bases and J by 4 bases, with 11 bases between the two germline ends. Germline CDR1 and CDR2: SGHTS and YDEGEE. The CDR3 extends over 14 amino acids. The CDR3 DNA sequence: TGTGCCAGCAGCTTAGAGGATCACGCAGATACGCAGTATTTT. Translation gives CASSLEDHADTQYF. Drawing the rest from reference TRBV5-8 and TRBJ2-3, the complete variable domain is EAGVTQSPTHLIKTRGQQATLRCSPISGHTSVYWYQQALGLGLQFLLWYDEGEERNRGNFPPRFSGRQFPNYSSELNVNALELEDSALYLCASSLEDHADTQYFGPGTRLTVL.

The gene calls are TRBV29-1 and TRBJ1-3; D unresolved. Per the germline V gene, CDR1 is SQVTM and CDR2 is ANQGSEA. CDR3 length: 14 residues. Deletions cut 3 bases from V and 4 bases from J, with 13 bases between. CDR3: CSVEFPGRGNTIYF. The CDR3 DNA sequence: TGCAGCGTTGAGTTTCCCGGGAGAGGAAACACCATATATTTT.

This rearrangement joins TRBV6-2 or TRBV6-3 to TRBJ1-4; D not resolved. Germline CDR1 is MNHEY and CDR2 is SVGEGT. Between the trimmed V and J ends, which lost 0 bases and 15 bases, there was a span of 11 bases. The length of the CDR3 is 12 residues. The CDR3 bases are TGTGCCAGCAGTTACTCGGAGCCGGATATGTTTTTT. Translating it yields CASSYSEPDMFF.

Notes on this clonotype: A read error may be the cause here, since a much bigger clone is one base away. The chain employs TRBV9 and TRBJ2-5, with D possibly being TRBD1 (6 bases). The V end was cut by 0 bases, the J end by 11 bases, with 11 bases between. Germline CDR1 reads SGDLS; CDR2 reads YYNGEE. This CDR3 region has 12 residues. DNA for the CDR3: TGTGCCAGCAGCGTAGGTAACAGGGAGCAGTACTTC. This sequence encodes CASSVGNREQYF.

The CDR3 nucleotides are TGTGCCAGCAGCTTCAGGGGAAGCAATCAGCCCCAGCATTTT. It yields the protein CASSFRGSNQPQHF. The chain uses TRBV7-9 and TRBJ1-5; D perhaps matches TRBD1 (6 bases). The CDR3 spans 14 residues. Germline V gene lookup returns CDR1 SEHNR and CDR2 FQNEAQ (reference sequence). V lost 3 bases and J lost 1, with 7 bases in between.

The table lists this clonotype with a few counts. This sequence joins TRBV5-4 and TRBJ2-7; TRBD1 might be the D (6 bases). This CDR3 spans 13 amino acids. Germline V gene sequence: CDR1 SGHNT, CDR2 YYREEE (reference sequence). Trimming removed 5 bases at V and 1 base at J, with 10 bases between. The CDR3 reads CASSLGQSYEQYF. CDR3 DNA: TGTGCCAGCAGTCTAGGACAGTCCTACGAGCAGTACTTC.

This clonotype appeared a single time. The V and J genes are TRBV6-5 and TRBJ2-1, with 11 bases lining up with TRBD1. Germline-derived CDR1 and CDR2 are MNHEY and SVGAGI. This CDR3 is built from 17 residues. After removal of 4 bases from V and 6 bases from J, the junction contained 11 bases not matched to a gene. The CDR3 reads CASSWTGGSGTVNEQFF. CDR3 coding DNA: TGTGCCAGCAGTTGGACAGGGGGCTCCGGGACCGTCAATGAGCAGTTCTTC.

The table lists this clonotype with many counts. The chain carries TRBV9 and TRBJ2-1; D possibly corresponds to TRBD1 (6 bases). The germline CDR1 and CDR2 sequences are SGDLS and YYNGEE. The V end lost 0 bases, the J end lost 8 bases, and 18 bases lay between the germline ends. This CDR3 is built from 16 residues. This chain's CDR3 is CASSVDGSGALDEQFF. The CDR3 nucleotides are TGTGCCAGCAGCGTAGACGGATCAGGGGCATTGGATGAGCAGTTCTTC.

The rearrangement joins TRBV11-2 to TRBJ2-7, with 9 positions matching TRBD2. Germline lookup yields CDR1 SGHAT and CDR2 FQNNGV. The trim removed 1 base at V and 0 bases at J, leaving 7 bases unmatched. The CDR3 consists of 17 residues. DNA of the CDR3: TGTGCCAGCAGCTTAGTCGGCGGGACTAGCACCTCCTACGAGCAGTACTTC. Translating gives CASSLVGGTSTSYEQYF.

This clonotype occurred once. The chain carries TRBV7-9 and TRBJ2-7; a weak D match, TRBD1 (7 bases). The length of the CDR3 is 16 residues. Trimming stripped 5 bases from V and 3 bases from J, with 20 bases between. Looked up from germline, CDR1 is SEHNR and CDR2 is FQNEAQ (reference sequence). The CDR3 coding sequence is TGTGCCAGCAGCGTTGGGCGGGACAGCAACAACTACGAGCAGTACTTC. As protein: CASSVGRDSNNYEQYF.

Many counts were recorded for this clonotype. This rearrangement joins TRBV19 to TRBJ2-1, with a tentative D call TRBD2 (5 bases). This CDR3 spans 12 amino acids. The V gene's germline CDR1 is LNHDA and CDR2 SQIVND (reference sequence). CDR3 DNA sequence: TGTGCGGCGGGTGGGTCGCCCAAGGAGCAGTTCTTC. Its protein is CAAGGSPKEQFF.

The sample holds many counts of this clonotype. CDR3 DNA sequence: TGCAGTGCTAGAAGGGGTAACCAGTATGGTGAGCAGTTCTTC. Translated, it gives CSARRGNQYGEQFF. The chain is built from TRBV20-1 and TRBJ2-1; D might be TRBD1 (5 bases). The CDR3 runs to 14 residues. Germline values: CDR1 DFQATT, CDR2 SNEGSKA (reference sequence). V lost 2 bases to trimming and J lost 9 bases, with 17 bases between them.

The chain is built from TRBV5-4 and TRBJ1-1; D not resolved. Trimming took 2 bases from V and 0 from J, leaving 8 bases between them. The germline V gene has CDR1 SGHNT and CDR2 YYREEE (reference sequence). CDR3 size: 14 residues. CDR3: CASSLEVVNTEAFF. The CDR3, as DNA: TGTGCCAGCAGCTTAGAGGTGGTGAACACTGAAGCTTTCTTT.

The rearrangement uses TRBV7-9 and TRBJ2-3; 8 bases fit TRBD1. The CDR3 length is 14 residues. V was clipped by 5 bases and J by 1 base; unmatched bases: 2. The V gene's germline CDR1 is SEHNR and CDR2 FQNEAQ (reference sequence). CDR3 coding DNA: TGTGCCAGCAGCCCGGGACAGGGCACAGATACGCAGTATTTT. Translated: CASSPGQGTDTQYF.

The V call is TRBV2, the J call TRBJ2-5; possible D gene TRBD2, 5 bases. This CDR3 comprises 13 residues. CDR1 SNHLY and CDR2 FYNNEI come from the germline V gene. V lost 4 bases, J lost 4 bases, and 10 bases lay in between. This chain's CDR3 is CASSGRSGETQYF. The DNA for the CDR3 is TGTGCCAGCAGTGGGAGGAGCGGAGAGACCCAGTACTTC.

The V call is TRBV6-5, the J call TRBJ2-1; D is perhaps TRBD1 or TRBD2 (5 bases each). The CDR3 loop spans 17 amino acids. V lost 0 bases and J 5 bases, leaving 17 bases between the germline ends. The germline CDR1 and CDR2 sequences are MNHEY and SVGAGI. CDR3 region: CASSYSRQGASNNEQFF. The CDR3 DNA sequence: TGTGCCAGCAGTTACTCACGGCAGGGAGCGTCAAACAATGAGCAGTTCTTC.